The clone carrying this TCR beta chain was seen a few times. The data stem from a study of CD8 T cells in ankylosing spondylitis. Researchers built TCR beta libraries using quantitative 5'-RACE with molecular barcodes. Each CDR3 protein gets one entry after TCRdb re-called the 5' RACE reads with MiXCR. Altogether approximately 100,000 distinct CDR3 sequences are present, roughly 8.3% being singletons, with the ten largest covering roughly 9.9%. The specimen sequenced was blood, either unsorted or a sorted T cell fraction (not recorded which). The TCR sequence derives from a male donor with ankylosing spondylitis or in good health (not recorded which).

The CDR3 region is CSVDIGSGANVLTF. The CDR3 coding sequence is TGCAGCGTTGACATCGGCTCTGGGGCCAACGTCCTGACTTTC. The chain couples TRBV29-1 to TRBJ2-6, with D unclear. The CDR3 has 14 amino acids. Trimming shortened V by 3 bases and J by 0 bases, and 6 bases separated the two germline ends. Per the germline V gene, CDR1 is SQVTM and CDR2 is ANQGSEA.